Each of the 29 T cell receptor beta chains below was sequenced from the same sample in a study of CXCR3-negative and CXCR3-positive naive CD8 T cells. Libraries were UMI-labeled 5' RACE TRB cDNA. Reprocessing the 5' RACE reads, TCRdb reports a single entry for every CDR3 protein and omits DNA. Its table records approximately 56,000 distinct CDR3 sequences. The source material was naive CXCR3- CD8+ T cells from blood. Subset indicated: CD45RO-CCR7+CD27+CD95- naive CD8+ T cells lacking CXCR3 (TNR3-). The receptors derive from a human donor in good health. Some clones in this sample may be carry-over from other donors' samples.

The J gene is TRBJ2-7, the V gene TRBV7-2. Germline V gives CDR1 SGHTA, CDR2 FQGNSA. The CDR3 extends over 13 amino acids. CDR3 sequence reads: CASSSAPHYEQYF.

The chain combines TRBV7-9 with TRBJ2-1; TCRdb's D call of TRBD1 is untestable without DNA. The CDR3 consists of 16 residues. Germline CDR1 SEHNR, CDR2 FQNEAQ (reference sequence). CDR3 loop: CASSRPGTGAYNEQFF.

Here the CDR3 reads CASSYSFGEFTYEQYF. The chain has TRBV6-5 and TRBJ2-7. Germline V gene sequence: CDR1 MNHEY, CDR2 SVGAGI. The CDR3 totals 16 residues.

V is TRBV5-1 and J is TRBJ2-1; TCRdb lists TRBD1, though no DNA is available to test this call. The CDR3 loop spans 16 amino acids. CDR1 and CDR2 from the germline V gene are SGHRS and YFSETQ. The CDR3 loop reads CASSLGTGQGYNEQFF. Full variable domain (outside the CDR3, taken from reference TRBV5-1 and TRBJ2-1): KAGVTQTPRYLIKTRGQQVTLSCSPISGHRSVSWYQQTPGQGLQFLFEYFSETQRNKGNFPGRFSGRQFSNSRSEMNVSTLELGDSALYLCASSLGTGQGYNEQFFGPGTRLTVL.

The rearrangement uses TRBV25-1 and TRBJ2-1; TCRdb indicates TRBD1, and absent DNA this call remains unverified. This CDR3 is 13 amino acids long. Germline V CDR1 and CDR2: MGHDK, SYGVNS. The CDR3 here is CASSLWADNEQFF.

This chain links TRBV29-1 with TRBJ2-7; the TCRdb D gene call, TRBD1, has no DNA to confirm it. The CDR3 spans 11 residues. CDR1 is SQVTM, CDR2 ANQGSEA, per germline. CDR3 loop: CSVEEQGEQYF.

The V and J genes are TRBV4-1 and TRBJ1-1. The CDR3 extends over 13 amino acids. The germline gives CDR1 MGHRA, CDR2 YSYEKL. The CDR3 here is CASSQAEGGRAFF.

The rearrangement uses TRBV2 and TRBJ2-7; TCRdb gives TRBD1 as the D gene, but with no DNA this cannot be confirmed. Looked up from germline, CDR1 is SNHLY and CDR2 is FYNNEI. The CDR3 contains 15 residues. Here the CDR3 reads CASRHNRDRVYEQYF.

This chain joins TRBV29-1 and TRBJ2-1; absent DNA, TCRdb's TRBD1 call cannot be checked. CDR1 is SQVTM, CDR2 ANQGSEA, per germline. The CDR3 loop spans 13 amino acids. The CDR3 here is CSLRDGDYNEQFF.

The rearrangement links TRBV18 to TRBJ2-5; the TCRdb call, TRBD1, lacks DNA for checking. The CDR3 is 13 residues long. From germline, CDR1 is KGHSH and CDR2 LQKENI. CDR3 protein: CASSSAREETQYF.

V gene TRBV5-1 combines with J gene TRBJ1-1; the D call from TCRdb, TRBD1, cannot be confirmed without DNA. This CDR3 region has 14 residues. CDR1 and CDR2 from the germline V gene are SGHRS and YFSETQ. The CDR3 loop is CASSPGTGPTEAFF.

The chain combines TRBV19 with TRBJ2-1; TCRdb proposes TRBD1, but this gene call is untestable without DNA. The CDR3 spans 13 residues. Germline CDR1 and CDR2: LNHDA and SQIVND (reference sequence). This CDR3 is CASSMTDYNEQFF. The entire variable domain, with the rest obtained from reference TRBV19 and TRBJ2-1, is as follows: DGGITQSPKYLFRKEGQNVTLSCEQNLNHDAMYWYRQDPGQGLRLIYYSQIVNDFQKGDIAEGYSVSREKKESFPLTVTSAQKNPTAFYLCASSMTDYNEQFFGPGTRLTVL.

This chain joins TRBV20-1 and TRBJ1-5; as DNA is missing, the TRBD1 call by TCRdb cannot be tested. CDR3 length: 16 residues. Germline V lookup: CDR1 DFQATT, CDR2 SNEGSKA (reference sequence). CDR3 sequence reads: CSAFSGFADSNQPQHF.

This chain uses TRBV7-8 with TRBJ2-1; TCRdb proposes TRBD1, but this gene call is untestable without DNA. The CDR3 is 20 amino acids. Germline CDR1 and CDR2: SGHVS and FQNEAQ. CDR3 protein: CASSLGEGGVLGDSYNEQFF. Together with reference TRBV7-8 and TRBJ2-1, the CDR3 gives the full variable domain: GAGVSQSPRYKVAKRGQDVALRCDPISGHVSLFWYQQALGQGPEFLTYFQNEAQLDKSGLPSDRFFAERPEGSVSTLKIQRTQQEDSAVYLCASSLGEGGVLGDSYNEQFFGPGTRLTVL.

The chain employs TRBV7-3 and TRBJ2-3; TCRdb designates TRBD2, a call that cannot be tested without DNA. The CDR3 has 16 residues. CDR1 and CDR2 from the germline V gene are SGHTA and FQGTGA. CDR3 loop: CASSLSASGGADTQYF.

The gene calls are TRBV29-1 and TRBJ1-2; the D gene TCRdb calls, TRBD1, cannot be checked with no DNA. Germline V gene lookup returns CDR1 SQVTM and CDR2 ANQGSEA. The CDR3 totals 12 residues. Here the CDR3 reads CSAPGQGGGYTF.

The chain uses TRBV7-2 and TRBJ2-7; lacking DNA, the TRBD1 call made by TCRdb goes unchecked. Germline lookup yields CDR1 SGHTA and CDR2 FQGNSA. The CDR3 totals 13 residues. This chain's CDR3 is CASSIRQGYEQYF.

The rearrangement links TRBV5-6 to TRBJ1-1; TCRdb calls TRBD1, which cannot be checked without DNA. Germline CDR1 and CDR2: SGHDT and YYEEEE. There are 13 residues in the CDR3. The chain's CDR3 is CASSLQGDTEAFF.

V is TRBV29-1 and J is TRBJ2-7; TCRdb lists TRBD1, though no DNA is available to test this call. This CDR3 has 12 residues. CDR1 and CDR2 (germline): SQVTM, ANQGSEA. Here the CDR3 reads CSVGTAYYEQYF.

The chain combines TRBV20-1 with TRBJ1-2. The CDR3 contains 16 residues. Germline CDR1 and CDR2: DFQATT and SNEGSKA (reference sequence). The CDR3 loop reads CSAPAGGPANLYGYTF.

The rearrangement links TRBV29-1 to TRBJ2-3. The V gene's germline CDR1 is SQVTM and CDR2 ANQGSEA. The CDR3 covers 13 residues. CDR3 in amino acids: CSVGVRYTDTQYF.

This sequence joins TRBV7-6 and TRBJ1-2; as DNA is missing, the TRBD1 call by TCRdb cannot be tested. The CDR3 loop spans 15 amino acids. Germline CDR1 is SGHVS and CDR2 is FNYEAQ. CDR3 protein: CASSLGQGDLYGYTF.

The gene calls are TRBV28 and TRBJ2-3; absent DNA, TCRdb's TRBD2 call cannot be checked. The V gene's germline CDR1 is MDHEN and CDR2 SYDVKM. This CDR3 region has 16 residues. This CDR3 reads CASSWPALTSTDTQYF.

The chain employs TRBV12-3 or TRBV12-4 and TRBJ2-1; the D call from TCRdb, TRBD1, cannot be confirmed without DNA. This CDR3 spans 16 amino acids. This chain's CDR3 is CASNGIPGQGYNEQFF.

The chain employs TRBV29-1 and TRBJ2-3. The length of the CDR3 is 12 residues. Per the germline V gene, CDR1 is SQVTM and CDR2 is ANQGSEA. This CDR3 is CCVDDNTDTQYF.

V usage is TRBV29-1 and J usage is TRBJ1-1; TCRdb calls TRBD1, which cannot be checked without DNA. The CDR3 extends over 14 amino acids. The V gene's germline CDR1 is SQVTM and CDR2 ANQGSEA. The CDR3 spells CSATTGDLNTEAFF.

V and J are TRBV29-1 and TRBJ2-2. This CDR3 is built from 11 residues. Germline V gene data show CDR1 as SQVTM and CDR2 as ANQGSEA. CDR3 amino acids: CSVVFTGELFF.

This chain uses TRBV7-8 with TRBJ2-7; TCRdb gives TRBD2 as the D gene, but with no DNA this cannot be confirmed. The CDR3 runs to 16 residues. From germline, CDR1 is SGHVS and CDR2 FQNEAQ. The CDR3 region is CASSLETSGFSYEQYF.

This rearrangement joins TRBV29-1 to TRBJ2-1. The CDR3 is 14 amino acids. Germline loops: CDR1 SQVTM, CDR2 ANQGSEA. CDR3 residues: CSVVTGSSYNEQFF.